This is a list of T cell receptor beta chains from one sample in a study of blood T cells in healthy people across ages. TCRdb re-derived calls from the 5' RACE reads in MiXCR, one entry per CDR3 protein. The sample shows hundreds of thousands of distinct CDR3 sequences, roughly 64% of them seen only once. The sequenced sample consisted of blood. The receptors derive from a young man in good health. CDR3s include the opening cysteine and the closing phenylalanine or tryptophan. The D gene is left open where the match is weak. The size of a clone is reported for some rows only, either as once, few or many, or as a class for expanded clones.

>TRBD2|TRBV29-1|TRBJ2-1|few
TGCAGCGTTGATATAGCGGGAGAGGCCAATGAGCAGTTCTTC
CSVDIAGEANEQFF
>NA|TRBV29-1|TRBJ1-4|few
TGCAGCGTTGTTACCGGGGGTGACGAAAAACTGTTTTTT
CSVVTGGDEKLFF
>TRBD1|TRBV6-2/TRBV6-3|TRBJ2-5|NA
TGTGCCAGCGGGACAGGGGAGGCGGAGACCCAGTACTTC
CASGTGEAETQYF
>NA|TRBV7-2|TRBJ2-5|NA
TGTGCCAGCAGCTGGAAATGGGGGCGAGAGACCCAGTACTTC
CASSWKWGRETQYF
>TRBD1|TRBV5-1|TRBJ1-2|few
TGCGCCAGCAGCTTGGAGGCGGGACAGGGACCCTATGGTTACACCTTC
CASSLEAGQGPYGYTF
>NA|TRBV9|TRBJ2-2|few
TGTGCCAGCAGCGTTCCCGGGGAGCTGTTTTTT
CASSVPGELFF
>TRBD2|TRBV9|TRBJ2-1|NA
TGTGCCAGCAGCGACCCTCTAGCGGAAGTCTACAATGAGCAGTTCTTC
CASSDPLAEVYNEQFF
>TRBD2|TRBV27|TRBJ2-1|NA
TGTGCCAGCAGTTTAACCGGGACTAGCGGCTACAATGAGCAGTTCTTC
CASSLTGTSGYNEQFF
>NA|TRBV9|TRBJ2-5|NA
TGTGCCAGCAGCGTAGCTTTGGGGGTTGCTCGGGAGACCCAGTACTTC
CASSVALGVARETQYF
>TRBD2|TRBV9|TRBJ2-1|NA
TGTGCCAGCAGCGTAGTACTAGCGGGAGAACACAATGAGCAGTTCTTC
CASSVVLAGEHNEQFF
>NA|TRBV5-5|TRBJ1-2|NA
TGTGCCAGCACCTTCGGTGGGACCGTGTCCTATGGCTACACCTTC
CASTFGGTVSYGYTF
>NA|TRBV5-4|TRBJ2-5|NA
TGTGCCAGCAGCTCGATAGGAGAAAAACAAGAGACCCAGTACTTC
CASSSIGEKQETQYF
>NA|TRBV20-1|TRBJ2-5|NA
TGCAGTGCTAGAGATCCCCTCCGGGACTTACCGGAGACCCAGTACTTC
CSARDPLRDLPETQYF
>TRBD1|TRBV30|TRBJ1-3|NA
TGTGCCTGGCTCCGGGACAGGGTGAGGGGAAACACCATATATTTT
CAWLRDRVRGNTIYF
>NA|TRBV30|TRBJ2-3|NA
TGTGCCTGGAGTGAGACTAGAACGCAGTATTTT
CAWSETRTQYF
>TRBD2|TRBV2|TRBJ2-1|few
TGTGCCAGCAGTGACAGCGGGGTACGGTCCTACAATGAGCAGTTCTTC
CASSDSGVRSYNEQFF
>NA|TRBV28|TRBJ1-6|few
TGTGCCAGCAGTGACCTCCTCCGGAGGGCTAATTCACCCCTCCACTTT
CASSDLLRRANSPLHF
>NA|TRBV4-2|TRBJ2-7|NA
TGTGCCAGCAGCGCGGGACGCCTCCGCGCCTACGAGCAGTACTTC
CASSAGRLRAYEQYF
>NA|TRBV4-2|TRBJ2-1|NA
TGTGCCAGCAGCCAAGAACTGGAATCCAGGGGTGATCGGTTCTTC
CASSQELESRGDRFF
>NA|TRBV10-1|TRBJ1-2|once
TGCGCCAGCAGTGACCAATCTCAGGGGAACTATGGCTACACCTTC
CASSDQSQGNYGYTF
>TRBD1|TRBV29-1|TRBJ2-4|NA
TGCAGCGTTGGAGGGGGCCACAGGGGGGAAGCCAAAAACATTCAGTACTTC
CSVGGGHRGEAKNIQYF
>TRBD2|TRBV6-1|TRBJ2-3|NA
TGTGCCAGCATTCCAGCGGGAGGGACAGATACGCAGTATTTT
CASIPAGGTDTQYF
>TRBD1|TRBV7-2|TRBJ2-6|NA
TGTGCCAGCAGCTCCAGGGGGTTTGGGGCCAACGTCCTGACTTTC
CASSSRGFGANVLTF
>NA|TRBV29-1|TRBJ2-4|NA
TGCAGCGTTGACGTGGGATTAACCAAAAACATTCAGTACTTC
CSVDVGLTKNIQYF
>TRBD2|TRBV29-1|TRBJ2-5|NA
TGCAGCTTAATAGCGGGGGAAGAGACCCAGTACTTC
CSLIAGEETQYF
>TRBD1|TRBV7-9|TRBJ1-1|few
TGTGCCAGCAGCTTAGCCCGGACAGGGAGCGCTTTCTTT
CASSLARTGSAFF
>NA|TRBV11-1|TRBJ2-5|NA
TGTGCCAGCAGCTCTCGACGGGACACCAGCGGTAGGGAGACCCAGTACTTC
CASSSRRDTSGRETQYF
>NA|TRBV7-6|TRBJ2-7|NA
TGTGCCAGCAGCCGACGGACGAGCTACGAGCAGTACTTC
CASSRRTSYEQYF